This T cell receptor beta chain derives from a study of Graves' ophthalmopathy and Graves' hyperthyroidism. The CDR3 extends over 15 amino acids. Trimming stripped 1 base from V and 0 bases from J, with 12 bases between. The germline V gene has CDR1 DFQATT and CDR2 SNEGSKA (reference sequence). The table lists this clonotype with many counts. CDR3 regions of TCR beta were amplified from RNA transcripts. A first-round RT-PCR used HTBI primers, followed by a second-round multiplex PCR. MiXCR, run by TCRdb on the multiplex PCR reads, gives a single entry per CDR3 protein. The repertoire consists of about 500,000 distinct CDR3 sequences, with roughly 40% occurring once and the leading ten covering roughly 4%.

Sequencing was performed on peripheral blood or thyroid tissue (not recorded which). This chain links TRBV20-1 with TRBJ1-1; D is unclear. The sequence was obtained from an adult man with Graves' hyperthyroidism. The CDR3 nucleotides are TGCAGTGCTAGAGGTTCAAGAGGCGTGAACACTGAAGCTTTCTTT. The encoded protein is CSARGSRGVNTEAFF.